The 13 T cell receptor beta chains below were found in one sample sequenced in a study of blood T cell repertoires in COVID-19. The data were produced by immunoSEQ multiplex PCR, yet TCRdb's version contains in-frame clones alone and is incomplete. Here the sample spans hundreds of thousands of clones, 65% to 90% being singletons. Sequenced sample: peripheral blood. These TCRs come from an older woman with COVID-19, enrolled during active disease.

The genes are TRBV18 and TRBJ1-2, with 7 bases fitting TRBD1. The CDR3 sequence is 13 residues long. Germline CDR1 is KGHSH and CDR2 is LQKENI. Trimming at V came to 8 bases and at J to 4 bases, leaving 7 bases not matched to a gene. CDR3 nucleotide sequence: TGTGCCAGCCACAAAGGGGGCGGCTATGGCTACACCTTC. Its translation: CASHKGGGYGYTF.

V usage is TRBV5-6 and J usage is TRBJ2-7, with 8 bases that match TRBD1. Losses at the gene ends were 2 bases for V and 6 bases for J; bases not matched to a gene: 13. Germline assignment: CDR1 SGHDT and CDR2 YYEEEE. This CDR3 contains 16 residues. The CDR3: CASSFGTGPIPGEQYF. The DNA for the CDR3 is TGTGCCAGCAGCTTCGGGACAGGACCAATTCCTGGCGAGCAGTACTTC. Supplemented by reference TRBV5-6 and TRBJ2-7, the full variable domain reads DAGVTQSPTHLIKTRGQQVTLRCSPKSGHDTVSWYQQALGQGPQFIFQYYEEEERQRGNFPDRFSGHQFPNYSSELNVNALLLGDSALYLCASSFGTGPIPGEQYFGPGTRLTVT.

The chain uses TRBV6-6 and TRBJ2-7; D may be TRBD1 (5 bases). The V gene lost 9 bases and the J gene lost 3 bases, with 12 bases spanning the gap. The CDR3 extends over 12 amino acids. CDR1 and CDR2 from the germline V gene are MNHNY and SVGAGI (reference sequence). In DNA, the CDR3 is TGTGCCAGGGACACCGGAATCTACGAGCAGTACTTC. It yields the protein CARDTGIYEQYF.

The CDR3 sequence: CASSQDPRVALPDYGYTF. The CDR3 nucleotides are TGCGCCAGCAGCCAAGATCCCAGGGTGGCCCTCCCTGACTATGGCTACACCTTC. The chain links TRBV4-1 to TRBJ1-2, with D perhaps TRBD1 (5 bases). This CDR3 spans 18 amino acids. In germline, CDR1 is MGHRA, CDR2 YSYEKL. Trimming removed 0 bases from V and 3 bases from J, with 20 bases in between.

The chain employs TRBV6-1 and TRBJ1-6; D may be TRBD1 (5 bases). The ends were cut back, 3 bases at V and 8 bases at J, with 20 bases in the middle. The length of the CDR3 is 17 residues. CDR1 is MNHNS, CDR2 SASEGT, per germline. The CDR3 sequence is CASSDAEVTGFHSPLHF. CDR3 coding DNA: TGTGCCAGCAGTGACGCAGAGGTCACAGGATTTCATTCACCCCTCCACTTT.

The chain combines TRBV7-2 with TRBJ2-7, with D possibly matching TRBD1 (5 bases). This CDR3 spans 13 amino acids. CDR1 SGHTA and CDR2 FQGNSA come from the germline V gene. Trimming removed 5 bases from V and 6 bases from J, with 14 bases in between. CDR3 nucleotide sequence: TGTGCCAGCAGCCCCCCAGGGCCGTTCGAGCAGTACTTC. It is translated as CASSPPGPFEQYF.

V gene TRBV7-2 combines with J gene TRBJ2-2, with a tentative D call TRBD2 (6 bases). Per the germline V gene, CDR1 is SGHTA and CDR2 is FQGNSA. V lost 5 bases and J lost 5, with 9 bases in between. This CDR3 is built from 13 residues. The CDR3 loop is CASSTRETGELFF. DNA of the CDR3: TGTGCCAGCAGCACTCGGGAGACCGGGGAGCTGTTTTTT.

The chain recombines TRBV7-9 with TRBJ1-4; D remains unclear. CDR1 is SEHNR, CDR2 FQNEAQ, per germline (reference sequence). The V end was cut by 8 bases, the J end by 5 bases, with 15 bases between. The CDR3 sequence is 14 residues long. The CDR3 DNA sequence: TGTGCCAGCTCTAGCTGGGATGTGAATGAAAAACTGTTTTTT. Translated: CASSSWDVNEKLFF.

Written as DNA, the CDR3 is TGTGCCAGCAGTCCGAGGACAGGGGAGGAAACTGAAGCTTTCTTT. Protein sequence: CASSPRTGEETEAFF. This chain joins TRBV11-3 and TRBJ1-1; 9 bases match TRBD1. The CDR3 spans 15 residues. Unmatched junction bases numbered 10, after V lost 6 bases and J lost 5 bases. Per germline, CDR1 SGHNT and CDR2 YENEEA. Complete variable domain (other parts from reference TRBV11-3 and TRBJ1-1): EAGVVQSPRYKIIEKKQPVAFWCNPISGHNTLYWYLQNLGQGPELLIRYENEEAVDDSQLPKDRFSAERLKGVDSTLKIQPAELGDSAVYLCASSPRTGEETEAFFGQGTRLTVV.

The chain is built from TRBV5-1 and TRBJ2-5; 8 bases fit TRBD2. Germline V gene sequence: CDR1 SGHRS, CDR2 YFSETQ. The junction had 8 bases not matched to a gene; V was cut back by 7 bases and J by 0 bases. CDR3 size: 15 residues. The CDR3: CASRGGSGNQETQYF. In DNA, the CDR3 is TGCGCCAGCCGGGGGGGTAGCGGGAACCAAGAGACCCAGTACTTC.

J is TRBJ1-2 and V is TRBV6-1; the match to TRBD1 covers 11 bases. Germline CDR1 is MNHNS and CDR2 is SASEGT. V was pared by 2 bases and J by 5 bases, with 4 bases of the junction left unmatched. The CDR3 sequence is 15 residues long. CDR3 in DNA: TGTGCCAGCAGTGAACTCGGGACAGGGGGTTATGGCTACACCTTC. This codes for CASSELGTGGYGYTF.

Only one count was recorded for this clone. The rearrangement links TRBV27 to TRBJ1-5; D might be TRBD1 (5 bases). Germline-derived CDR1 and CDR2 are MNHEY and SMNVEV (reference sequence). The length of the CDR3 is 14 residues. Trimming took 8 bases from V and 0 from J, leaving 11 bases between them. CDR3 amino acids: CASGRGVSNQPQHF. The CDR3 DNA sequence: TGTGCCAGCGGACGGGGGGTTAGCAATCAGCCCCAGCATTTT.

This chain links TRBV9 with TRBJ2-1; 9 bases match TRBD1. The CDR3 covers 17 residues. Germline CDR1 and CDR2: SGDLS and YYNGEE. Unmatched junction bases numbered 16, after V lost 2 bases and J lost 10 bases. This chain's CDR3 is CASSVAPPDRGLYEQFF. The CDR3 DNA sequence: TGTGCCAGCAGCGTGGCCCCCCCGGACAGGGGATTGTACGAGCAGTTCTTC.